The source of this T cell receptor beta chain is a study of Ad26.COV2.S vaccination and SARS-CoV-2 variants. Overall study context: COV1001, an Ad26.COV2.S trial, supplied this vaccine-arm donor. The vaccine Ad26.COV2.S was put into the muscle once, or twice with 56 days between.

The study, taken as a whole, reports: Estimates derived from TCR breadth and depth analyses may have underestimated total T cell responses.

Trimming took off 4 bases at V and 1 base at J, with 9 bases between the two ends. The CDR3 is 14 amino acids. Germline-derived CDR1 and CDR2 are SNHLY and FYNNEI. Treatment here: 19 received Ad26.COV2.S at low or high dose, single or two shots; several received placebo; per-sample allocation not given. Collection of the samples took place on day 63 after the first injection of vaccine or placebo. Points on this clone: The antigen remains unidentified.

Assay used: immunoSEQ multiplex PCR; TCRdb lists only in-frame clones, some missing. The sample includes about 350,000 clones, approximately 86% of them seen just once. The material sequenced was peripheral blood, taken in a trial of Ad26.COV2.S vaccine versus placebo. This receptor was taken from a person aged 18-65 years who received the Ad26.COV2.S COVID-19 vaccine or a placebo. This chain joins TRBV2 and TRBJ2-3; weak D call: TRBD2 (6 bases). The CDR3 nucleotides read TGTGCCAGCAGTGCCCCGGGGGGCACAGATACGCAGTATTTT. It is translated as CASSAPGGTDTQYF. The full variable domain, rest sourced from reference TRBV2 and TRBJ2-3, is EPEVTQTPSHQVTQMGQEVILRCVPISNHLYFYWYRQILGQKVEFLVSFYNNEISEKSEIFDDQFSVERPDGSNFTLKIRSTKLEDSAMYFCASSAPGGTDTQYFGPGTRLTVL.